Listed below are T cell receptor beta chains from one sample, sequenced in a study of response to subunit inactivated influenza vaccine. TCRdb called the RT-PCR reads again in MiXCR, with one record for every CDR3 protein. The sample yields about 700,000 distinct CDR3 sequences, over 11% seen once. The material sequenced was PBMCs from blood, taken 14 to 15 days before vaccination. These receptors were taken from a man in his forties or fifties who received an inactivated influenza vaccine. CDR3s include the opening cysteine and the closing phenylalanine or tryptophan. A D gene is named only where the DNA matches it firmly. Only some rows state a clone size, as once, few, many or a class for expanded clones.

D	V	size	J	CDR3	DNA
TRBD2	TRBV20-1	few	TRBJ2-1	CSARGGSGSNNEQFF	TGCAGTGCTAGAGGGGGGAGCGGGAGTAACAATGAGCAGTTCTTC
NA	TRBV7-9	once	TRBJ2-3	CASSKPGEDTQYF	TGTGCCAGCAGCAAACCGGGAGAAGATACGCAGTATTTT
NA	TRBV11-2	NA	TRBJ2-1	CASSAINPAGAYNEQFF	TGTGCCAGCAGCGCCATCAATCCCGCAGGGGCCTACAATGAGCAGTTCTTC
NA	TRBV24-1	few	TRBJ1-2	CATSLDGLYGYTF	TGTGCCACCAGCCTAGACGGTCTGTATGGCTACACCTTC
TRBD2	TRBV5-5	many	TRBJ2-1	CASSSLAGGRFF	TGTGCCAGCAGCTCCTTAGCGGGAGGACGGTTCTTC
NA	TRBV4-1	NA	TRBJ2-7	CASSQGGMAYEQYF	TGCGCCAGCAGCCAAGGCGGCATGGCCTACGAGCAGTACTTC
NA	TRBV5-5	few	TRBJ2-7	CASSLATFLSYEQYF	TGTGCCAGCAGCTTGGCGACATTCCTCTCCTACGAGCAGTACTTC
NA	TRBV30	NA	TRBJ1-5	CAWGVSTGQPQHF	TGTGCCTGGGGAGTATCCACCGGTCAGCCCCAGCATTTT
NA	TRBV20-1	many	TRBJ2-5	CSAGGPTEETQYF	TGCAGTGCTGGGGGACCCACTGAGGAGACCCAGTACTTC
NA	TRBV28	few	TRBJ2-3	CASSTPGLGGSADTQYF	TGTGCCAGCAGTACGCCAGGGTTAGGAGGGTCCGCAGATACGCAGTATTTT
NA	TRBV28	few	TRBJ2-1	CASSPLGPNNEQFF	TGTGCCAGCAGTCCCCTGGGTCCAAACAATGAGCAGTTCTTC
TRBD1	TRBV4-1	NA	TRBJ2-7	CASSQDTGTGSFYEQYF	TGCGCCAGCAGCCAGGATACCGGGACAGGGAGTTTCTACGAGCAGTACTTC
NA	TRBV29-1	NA	TRBJ1-3	CSVSAGSAGNTIYF	TGCAGCGTTTCGGCAGGGTCGGCTGGAAACACCATATATTTT
NA	TRBV30	many	TRBJ1-5	CAWSVDRFQPQHF	TGTGCCTGGAGTGTGGACAGATTTCAGCCCCAGCATTTT
TRBD2	TRBV5-5	few	TRBJ2-3	CASSLDRRTSGSPAVVDF	TGTGCCAGCAGCTTGGACCGGAGGACTAGCGGGTCTCCGGCAGTAGTGGATTTT
TRBD2	TRBV20-1	few	TRBJ2-5	CSARALAGIKQETQYF	TGCAGTGCTAGAGCCCTAGCGGGAATTAAGCAAGAGACCCAGTACTTC
TRBD1	TRBV19	NA	TRBJ2-3	CASSDRGLESPDTQYF	TGTGCCAGTAGCGACAGGGGGCTCGAGTCCCCAGATACGCAGTATTTT
NA	TRBV29-1	few	TRBJ2-1	CSSCWGISYNEQFF	TGCTCCTCCTGTTGGGGAATCTCCTACAATGAGCAGTTCTTC
TRBD2	TRBV7-9	NA	TRBJ2-7	CASSVSSGVSEQYF	TGTGCCAGCAGCGTGTCTAGCGGGGTGTCCGAGCAGTACTTC
NA	TRBV12-3/TRBV12-4	NA	TRBJ2-5	CASSLLAGDQETQYF	TGTGCCAGCAGTCTCCTCGCAGGGGATCAAGAGACCCAGTACTTC
NA	TRBV7-3	NA	TRBJ2-1	CASSKGYEQFF	TGTGCCAGCAGCAAGGGGTATGAGCAGTTCTTC
NA	TRBV25-1	few	TRBJ2-1	CASRPTGGGSSYNEQFF	TGTGCCAGCAGACCTACCGGCGGCGGCAGCTCCTACAATGAGCAGTTCTTC
NA	TRBV4-3	many	TRBJ1-2	CASSQATGNYGYTF	TGCGCCAGCAGCCAAGCGACGGGGAACTATGGCTACACCTTC
TRBD1	TRBV20-1	few	TRBJ2-5	CSARGATGTEETQYF	TGCAGTGCTAGAGGGGCCACCGGGACAGAAGAGACCCAGTACTTC